These 21 T cell receptor beta chains came from one sample sequenced in a study of shared clonotypes between healthy human individuals. The assay was immunoSEQ multiplex PCR, and TCRdb's table has in-frame clones only and misses some. This repertoire shows under 600,000 clones, roughly four fifths found once; its top ten account for around 12%. The sample consisted of PBMCs. The receptors shown here come from a middle-aged woman in good health. Some clones in this sample may be carry-over from other donors' samples.

The rearrangement links TRBV5-1 to TRBJ1-2; D is unclear. Germline V CDR1 and CDR2: SGHRS, YFSETQ. The V and J ends lost 0 bases and 4 bases respectively, with 7 bases between them. There are 13 residues in the CDR3. The chain's CDR3 is CASSLDTVYGYTF. The CDR3 DNA reads as TGCGCCAGCAGCTTGGATACAGTCTATGGCTACACCTTC. The variable domain in full, with the rest retrieved from reference TRBV5-1 and TRBJ1-2, is KAGVTQTPRYLIKTRGQQVTLSCSPISGHRSVSWYQQTPGQGLQFLFEYFSETQRNKGNFPGRFSGRQFSNSRSEMNVSTLELGDSALYLCASSLDTVYGYTFGSGTRLTVV.

This clone was seen once. The V call is TRBV4-2, the J call TRBJ1-2; 8 nucleotides line up with TRBD1. CDR1 and CDR2 (germline): LGHNA, YNFKEQ. V lost 4 bases to trimming and J lost 3 bases; unmatched junction nucleotides: 4. The CDR3 loop spans 14 amino acids. CDR3 nucleotide sequence: TGTGCCAGCAGCCGAGACAGGGGAGACTATGGCTACACCTTC. It specifies CASSRDRGDYGYTF.

With respect to this clone: Sequence at one end of the junction differs from germline and may be a read error. This chain connects TRBV4-1 to TRBJ1-5; D gene uncertain. Germline lookup yields CDR1 MGHRA and CDR2 YSYEKL. This CDR3 region has 15 residues. CDR3 amino acids: CASRQVGNSNQPQHF. DNA for the CDR3: TGCGCCAGCAGACAAGTTGGGAATAGCAATCAGCCCCAGCATTTT.

The genes are TRBV6-6 and TRBJ2-1; TRBD2 aligns across 9 bases. The ends lost 7 bases at V and 7 bases at J; junction bases unmatched: 11. This CDR3 spans 15 amino acids. Germline lookup yields CDR1 MNHNY and CDR2 SVGAGI (reference sequence). DNA of the CDR3: TGTGCCAGCACGTTATGGGCGGGAGGGGGGAATGAGCAGTTCTTC. This codes for CASTLWAGGGNEQFF.

This clone was observed a single time. CDR3 in DNA: TGTGCCAGTCGGGACATCCCTAGCAATCAGCCCCAGCATTTT. Its translation: CASRDIPSNQPQHF. The chain links TRBV19 to TRBJ1-5; a possible D gene is TRBD1 (6 bases). There are 14 residues in the CDR3. The germline CDR1 and CDR2 sequences are LNHDA and SQIVND (reference sequence). Trimming shortened V by 8 bases and J by 0 bases, and 11 bases separated the two germline ends.

This chain joins TRBV6-5 and TRBJ2-2; a possible D gene is TRBD1 (6 bases). Trimming took off 7 bases at V and 3 bases at J, with 15 bases between the two ends. Per germline, CDR1 MNHEY and CDR2 SVGAGI. CDR3 size: 15 residues. CDR3 sequence: CASTRDTYYTGELFF. CDR3 coding DNA: TGTGCCAGCACAAGGGACACTTATTACACCGGGGAGCTGTTTTTT.

This clone has a handful of counts. The genes are TRBV9 and TRBJ2-3; tentatively, D is TRBD1 (6 bases). The CDR3 runs 15 residues. CDR1 and CDR2 (germline): SGDLS, YYNGEE. V was pared by 0 bases and J by 3 bases, with 11 bases between. The DNA of the CDR3 is TGTGCCAGCAGCGTAGCCCAGGGGTATACAGATACGCAGTATTTT. Its protein product is CASSVAQGYTDTQYF.

This clone is a singleton in its sample. This sequence joins TRBV6-5 and TRBJ2-7, with D perhaps matching TRBD1 or TRBD2 (5 bases each). V was clipped by 6 bases and J by 4 bases, with 19 bases between them. CDR1 MNHEY and CDR2 SVGAGI come from the germline V gene. This CDR3 contains 15 residues. This chain's CDR3 is CASSRRDPVRYEQYF. The CDR3 DNA reads as TGTGCCAGCAGCCGCCGGGACCCCGTTCGGTACGAGCAGTACTTC.

This rearrangement joins TRBV6-4 to TRBJ2-1, with 7 positions matching TRBD2. V was pared by 3 bases and J by 9 bases, with 5 bases of the junction left unmatched. This CDR3 is 13 amino acids long. The germline gives CDR1 MRHNA, CDR2 SNTAGT. Here the CDR3 reads CASSEEGRAEQFF. CDR3 DNA: TGTGCCAGCAGTGAGGAGGGGAGGGCTGAGCAGTTCTTC.

The V call is TRBV10-3, the J call TRBJ1-2, with 9 bases aligning to TRBD1. The V gene end was trimmed by 2 bases and the J gene end by 4 bases; junction bases not matched to a gene: 5. Germline CDR1 is ENHRY and CDR2 is SYGVKD. The CDR3 has 15 residues. Here the CDR3 reads CAISEMDRGSYGYTF. The CDR3, as DNA: TGTGCCATCAGTGAGATGGACAGGGGATCCTATGGCTACACCTTC.

The chain couples TRBV18 to TRBJ1-2, with unresolved D. Trimming left V 0 bases short and J 3 bases short, with 11 bases between. Germline assignment: CDR1 KGHSH and CDR2 LQKENI. There are 15 residues in the CDR3. CDR3: CASSPPGNWDYGYTF. Here the CDR3 DNA reads TGTGCCAGCTCACCACCTGGGAACTGGGACTATGGCTACACCTTC.

As regards this clone: A read error likely explains this, since a far larger clone differs by one base. The chain carries TRBV7-2 and TRBJ1-1; 7 bases line up with TRBD1. The CDR3 is made up of 13 amino acids. Per germline, CDR1 SGHTA and CDR2 FQGNSA. CDR3 nucleotide sequence: TGTGCCTGCAGGAGGGGGCTGAACACTGAAGCTTTATTT. Its translation: CACRRGLNTEALF.

The CDR3 nucleotides read TGCGCCAGCACCCCCGGACAGGCGGGACTAGCTCATTACGAGCAGTACTTC. Translation gives CASTPGQAGLAHYEQYF. The chain has TRBV4-1 and TRBJ2-7; 9 nucleotides line up with TRBD2. The CDR3 has 17 amino acids. The germline V gene has CDR1 MGHRA and CDR2 YSYEKL. After removal of 7 bases from V and 4 bases from J, the junction contained 17 bases not matched to a gene.

The chain combines TRBV6-5 with TRBJ2-4; possible D gene TRBD1, 5 bases. Deletions cut 0 bases from V and 2 bases from J, with 8 bases between. The CDR3 extends over 15 amino acids. Germline CDR1 is MNHEY and CDR2 is SVGAGI. The CDR3 reads CASSYSAGPKNIQYF. DNA for the CDR3: TGTGCCAGCAGTTACTCGGCAGGGCCCAAAAACATTCAGTACTTC.

The chain links TRBV9 to TRBJ2-1, with a weak D call TRBD1 (5 bases). The CDR3 contains 16 residues. Trimming left V 4 bases short and J 5 bases short, with 19 bases between. Germline-derived CDR1 and CDR2 are SGDLS and YYNGEE. The CDR3: CASSPLAALGDNEQFF. The CDR3 region has the DNA TGTGCCAGCAGCCCCCTGGCCGCCCTAGGGGACAATGAGCAGTTCTTC.

The chain couples TRBV27 to TRBJ2-7, with D perhaps given as TRBD1 or TRBD2 (5 bases each). V lost 0 bases and J lost 1, with 16 bases in between. CDR3 length: 17 amino acids. Per germline, CDR1 MNHEY and CDR2 SMNVEV (reference sequence). CDR3 in amino acids: CASSLSGGMRGSYEQYF. CDR3 bases: TGTGCCAGCAGTTTATCGGGCGGAATGAGGGGTTCCTACGAGCAGTACTTC.

The chain has TRBV28 and TRBJ2-4; a possible D gene is TRBD2 (6 bases). Per the germline V gene, CDR1 is MDHEN and CDR2 is SYDVKM. CDR3 size: 16 residues. The V end was cut by 4 bases, the J end by 1 base, with 14 bases between. The CDR3 coding sequence is TGTGCCAGCAGTTGGACTAAAAGTTTGGCCAAAAACATTCAGTACTTC. Protein sequence: CASSWTKSLAKNIQYF.

The CDR3 here is CASSLRGDNEQFF. CDR3 sequence (DNA): TGCGCCAGCAGCTTGAGAGGGGACAATGAGCAGTTCTTC. V usage is TRBV5-1 and J usage is TRBJ2-1; the D gene could be TRBD1 or TRBD2 (5 bases each). Deletions cut 1 base from V and 5 bases from J, with 7 bases between. The germline V gene has CDR1 SGHRS and CDR2 YFSETQ. The CDR3 length is 13 residues.

This clone was picked up a small number of times. This sequence may be a read error, since a much larger clone differs from it by one base. In the same sample, other DNA sequences code for this CDR3. The J gene is TRBJ2-1, the V gene TRBV7-2; 11 bases match TRBD1. Germline CDR1 is SGHTA and CDR2 is FQGNSA. The CDR3 covers 15 residues. The junction had 10 bases not matched to a gene; V was cut back by 5 bases and J by 10 bases. The CDR3 DNA sequence: TGTGCCAGCAGCCTAGTTGGACAGGGGGCAAGGGAGCAGTTCTTC. This sequence encodes CASSLVGQGAREQFF.

V gene TRBV7-2 combines with J gene TRBJ2-3; perhaps D is TRBD1 or TRBD2 (6 bases each). Germline CDR1 is SGHTA and CDR2 is FQGNSA. The CDR3 spans 15 residues. V lost 1 base and J lost 0, with 8 bases in between. The CDR3 loop reads CASSLGGASTDTQYF. CDR3 coding DNA: TGTGCCAGCAGCTTAGGGGGGGCGAGCACAGATACGCAGTATTTT. Based on the CDR3 plus reference TRBV7-2 and TRBJ2-3, the full variable domain is GAGVSQSPSNKVTEKGKDVELRCDPISGHTALYWYRQSLGQGLEFLIYFQGNSAPDKSGLPSDRFSAERTGGSVSTLTIQRTQQEDSAVYLCASSLGGASTDTQYFGPGTRLTVL.

This sequence joins TRBV20-1 and TRBJ2-7; possible D gene TRBD1, 5 bases. The CDR3 consists of 11 residues. Trimming took off 4 bases at V and 12 bases at J, with 16 bases between the two ends. Germline loops: CDR1 DFQATT, CDR2 SNEGSKA (reference sequence). The CDR3 region is CSATGASNPYF. Here the CDR3 DNA reads TGCAGTGCTACTGGGGCATCCAATCCGTACTTC.